This T cell receptor (beta chain) is from a study of cytomegalovirus exposure and HLA in healthy donors (dated 2017 in TCRdb). The study in broad terms: In an earlier analysis of under 600 of the donors, less than 350 Gb of sequence data and just under 120 million unique TCR beta sequences from about 190 million T cells were reported. The study aimed to test whether signatures of past pathogen exposure could be identified by cataloging public T cell receptors. Typing coverage varied by locus: roughly 620-630 donors for A, B, C, DRB1 and DQB1; more than 500 for DQA1; more than 600 for DPA1; more than 450 for DPB1. Among 300 to 450 genotyped donors of the cohort, an average of about 240,000 unique TCR beta nucleotide sequences were sequenced per donor, about a sixth of them non-productive. Alongside the repertoire data, information on donor age, sex, ethnicity and CMV serostatus was compiled. To study patterns of TCR occurrence, a later analysis re-analyzed previously published TCR beta repertoires from around 700 donors and added high-resolution HLA genotyping. The T cell repertoires of around 730 subjects were profiled by immunosequencing and related to cytomegalovirus serostatus. An early release that covered about 640 HLA-typed donors contained approximately 320 gigabases of sequencing data and 70 million to 100 million unique TCR sequences. Rather than drawing on any new phenotypic data, the later analysis identified candidate immune exposures from TCR beta sequences and the way those sequences occurred across donors. Every discovery cohort repertoire had been produced on one sequencing platform. The genetic ancestry cluster associated with self-reported Caucasian donors included about four fifths of the 398 genotyped donors. HLA typing covered class I and class II loci at four-digit resolution. A later genetic analysis took genome-wide SNP genotypes for about three fifths of the 666 donors and used that subset as a discovery cohort. To decide whether each TCR beta V gene segment behaved as functional or pseudogenic, an earlier analysis of some 540 of the donors relied on high-throughput TCR beta sequencing. Along with the roughly 670-subject first cohort, a separate validation cohort of over 90 different subjects was used. Because of strong linkage in the cohort, 5 or 6 DR-DQ haplotypes were treated as single units for association and clustering. High-throughput TCR immunosequencing, statistical association of individual TCRs with disease status, and machine learning were combined to predict cytomegalovirus infection status. Beyond this particular receptor, the publication reports: An association between a missense DCLRE1C variant and V-gene and J-gene trimming of TCR beta chains was found in a later genetic analysis and replicated in an independent cohort. Across donors, most TCR sequences were observed very rarely, whereas some public TCRs were present in many individuals. Linkage disequilibrium might explain the correlated functional status among segregating V segments, but an unknown experimental factor could not be excluded. Compared with equally common non-associated chains, HLA-associated TCR beta chains in a later analysis were more clonally expanded and had lower generation probabilities. A group of highly shared sequence variants was considered likely to be a technical artifact of the sequencing pipeline. Assigning TCR associations to individual alleles was difficult when HLA alleles, especially DR and DQ, strongly co-occurred. The study gave a list of more than 150 TCR beta chains associated with cytomegalovirus. A further reported finding was that TCR beta sequences accurately predicted the HLA-A and HLA-B alleles for most subjects in the first cohort. Sequencing depth was assumed to be roughly uniform across donors in the presence/absence analyses, though that assumption may not hold. In vitro tests confirmed that three of the cytomegalovirus-associated TCR beta chains recognize cytomegalovirus antigens. At a false discovery rate of 0.05, a later analysis linked 16,951 TCR beta sequences to specific HLA alleles. In a later analysis, the rate of TCR association differed among HLA loci, with DRB1 alleles having the most associated TCRs and HLA-C alleles having the fewest. Because counts were too low, roughly 18 rarely observed V segments, including chromosome 9 orphons, were left out of the earlier analysis of roughly 600 of the donors. An earlier analysis of 587 of the donors showed that most TCR beta V segments appeared in productive rearrangements either about 87% or about 30% of the time, which broadly matched IMGT annotations. For the cohort, immune exposure information was limited to CMV serostatus. The authors suggested that the approach could potentially be generalized to other disease states and immunological phenotypes. Several of the top co-occurrence clusters appeared to be linked to parvovirus B19, influenza, CMV and Epstein-Barr virus, according to a later analysis. The classifier was reported to diagnose cytomegalovirus status with high specificity and sensitivity in both the original and validation cohorts. Because HLA typing was missing for some donors at each locus, association tests included only the typed subset. A later genetic analysis reported fewer N-insertions in productive TCRs among donors in an Asian-associated ancestry cluster than the roughly 720-donor mean. Only TCR beta chains were sequenced in this cohort, and the absence of alpha or paired-chain data limited detectable features. The 87-base-pair reads could not distinguish some IMGT-functional V segments, including TRBV6-2 and TRBV6-3, so those segments were excluded. In a later analysis, most CMV-associated TCR beta chains were found to appear HLA-restricted, with HLA associations seemingly driven largely by CMV exposure.

Library prep was done by the immunoSEQ multiplex PCR assay. For the multiplex PCR, a mixture combining 60 forward primers for TCR Vbeta segments and 13 reverse primers for TCR Jbeta segments was used. Amplification of the CDR3 region of rearranged TCR beta genes was performed with a multiplex PCR assay on genomic DNA. Amplified TCR beta libraries were sequenced as 87-base-pair reads on the Illumina HiSeq System. Per the authors' processing: Across the roughly 670 repertoires, a later analysis counted some 81 million unique TCR beta chains, some 11 million of which were shared by at least two donors. A nearest-neighbor algorithm error-corrected the raw reads and collapsed the reads into unique sequences, merging closely related sequences to remove PCR and sequencing errors. CDR3 sequences were aligned to IMGT reference sequences to assign V, D and J gene segments. For a sequence to be retained, at least a six-nucleotide match to both a V gene segment and a J gene segment was required. Rearrangements were classified as productive when the CDR3 lacked stop codons and remained in frame with V and J, and all other rearrangements were classified as non-productive. CDR3 was defined according to IMGT convention as the region running from the second conserved V-encoded cysteine to the conserved J-encoded phenylalanine. The earlier analysis of about 560 of the donors excluded any sequence lacking an unambiguous match to a single V gene segment. An earlier analysis of 587 of the donors called V segments functional above 56.7% productive rearrangements and segregating when the between-donor standard deviation exceeded 5%. To diagnose cytomegalovirus status from the catalog of TCR beta chain sequences, a statistical classification framework was built. In a later analysis, TCR nucleotide sequences were compared against IMGT/GENE-DB human TR gene sequences so that V and J genes could be assigned. A later analysis assigned CDR3 sequences and most-parsimonious VDJ recombination scenarios with the TCRdist pipeline. In a later analysis, each TCR beta chain was defined by its CDR3 amino acid sequence together with its V-gene family, and reads without a unique V-gene family were excluded. A later analysis removed over 500 highly shared, low-generation-probability nucleotide sequences to deal with suspected cross-contamination and a sequencing artifact. For each public chain, a later analysis derived a clonal expansion index from normalized ranks of inferred template counts within each repertoire. In a later analysis, generation probabilities were computed using a VDJ recombination model fitted to out-of-frame rearrangements, and the results were checked against IGoR. Hypergeometric tests were used in a later analysis to score TCR-TCR, TCR-HLA and TCR-CMV co-occurrence, with a repertoire-size bias correction applied to the TCR pairs. To estimate false discovery rates, a later analysis permuted the HLA or CMV assignments 20 times. In a later analysis, co-occurring TCRs were grouped using DBSCAN, and TCRdist sequence similarity was added for clustering within HLA-allele-positive subsets. Repertoires with fewer than 30,000 or more than 120,000 public chains, plus five repertoires with anomalous nucleotide sharing, were excluded from co-occurrence clustering. Entries here come from immuneACCESS through TCRdb and include only in-frame sequences with V and J called. Some clones fail to appear in such tables; in the studies checked, an unresolved V gene covers under half of the shortfall, and the cause of the remainder is unknown. Clone size and V and J calls were adopted from that table, with D and trimming inferred from the DNA. Present in this sample are 150,000 to 200,000 clones, roughly 74% of which were seen just once. The ten largest clones capture 1.5% to 2% of the sample.

The cohort consisted of 600 to 750 healthy bone marrow donors. All cohort members were sampled while nominally healthy, although unrecorded immune exposures were likely present. The donor was CMV seronegative and was included in the group of under 450 seronegative cohort members. A peripheral blood sample was collected from each donor, and TCR beta sequencing was performed on peripheral blood mononuclear cells. The Qiagen DNeasy Blood Extraction Kit was used to extract genomic DNA from the blood cell samples. Comments on this clone: Its recognized antigen is unknown. Base qualities are not provided; no much larger clone lies one nucleotide away.

The germline V gene encodes CDR1 SGHRS and CDR2 YFSETQ. Germline trimming: 4 bases from V, 0 bases from J; junction bases outside gene matches: 12. Its CDR3 holds 18 amino acids, cysteine through phenylalanine. The kept DNA is CDR3 alone, 54 bases in frame from the first base. The sequence was collected from a woman aged 30 to 39 in good health and CMV-seronegative. Specimen: PBMCs. The chain was built from TRBV5-1 and TRBJ1-1, and TRBD1 matches 10 of the central bases. CDR3 region: CASSLGDRGRGLNTEAFF. The bases read TGCGCCAGCAGCCTGGGCGACAGGGGGCGCGGGTTGAACACTGAAGCTTTCTTT.